This T cell receptor (beta chain) was captured in a study of cytomegalovirus exposure and HLA in healthy donors. Healthy bone marrow donors supplied every sample. The CDR3 length is 14 residues. J gave up 2 bases and V 4 bases, and 4 bases lay outside the gene matches. The V gene's germline CDR1 is SGHRS and CDR2 YFSETQ. PCR primers comprised 60 Vbeta and 13 Jbeta primers. Sequenced by immunoSEQ multiplex PCR; TCRdb stores in-frame clones only, minus some. The sample records some 120,000 clones, around 70% being singletons. This clone was observed a handful of times. The source is a middle-aged woman in good health and CMV-seronegative. The chain uses TRBV5-1 and TRBJ2-5; 8 bases are shared with TRBD1. Source material: PBMCs. The CDR3 DNA follows: TGCGCCAGCAGCCCCGGACAGGGACAAGAGACCCAGTACTTC. The encoded protein is CASSPGQGQETQYF.